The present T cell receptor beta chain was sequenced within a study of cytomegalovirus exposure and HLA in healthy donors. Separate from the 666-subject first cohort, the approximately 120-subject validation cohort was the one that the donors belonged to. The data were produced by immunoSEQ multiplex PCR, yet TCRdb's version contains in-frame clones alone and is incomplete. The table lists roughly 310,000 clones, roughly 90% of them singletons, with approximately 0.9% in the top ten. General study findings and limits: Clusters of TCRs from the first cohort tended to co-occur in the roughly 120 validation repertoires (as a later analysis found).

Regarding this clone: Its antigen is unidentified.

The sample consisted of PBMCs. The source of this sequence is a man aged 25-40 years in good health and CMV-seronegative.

The CDR3 sequence: CASSTSDTGELFF. The CDR3 bases are TGCGCCAGCAGCACCAGTGACACCGGGGAGCTGTTTTTT. The chain has TRBV10-1 and TRBJ2-2; D unclear. With 6 bases removed from V and 3 bases from J, the gap between germline ends came to 8 bases. This CDR3 comprises 13 residues. The germline V gene has CDR1 WNHNN and CDR2 SYGVQD (reference sequence).